One T cell receptor (beta chain) is described in this entry. Clones were sequenced by immunoSEQ multiplex PCR, and TCRdb holds only the in-frame ones, with some missing. This sample has some 40,000 clones, with 80% to 90% found just once. This sample is part of a study of blood T cell repertoires in COVID-19. V was trimmed by 1 base and J by 8 bases, leaving 10 bases between them. The CDR3 is made up of 12 amino acids. The germline gives CDR1 SGDLS, CDR2 YYNGEE. The receptor was isolated from a man in his forties with active COVID-19. Material for sequencing was peripheral blood. V and J are TRBV9 and TRBJ2-7; D unresolved. CDR3 nucleotide sequence: TGTGCCAGCAGCGTAAGGCAGGTCCAGCAGTACTTC. Protein sequence: CASSVRQVQQYF.